A single sample gave rise to the 9 T cell receptor beta chains below, sequenced in a study of T cell repertoires in cytomegalovirus infection. Their antigens are not known. One entry per CDR3 protein results from TCRdb running MiXCR on the reads. The repertoire holds some 700,000 distinct CDR3 sequences, with around 31% as singletons. Sequencing used cultured PBMCs, obtained from culture after CMV antigen stimulation. The receptors originated from a human donor in good health (CMV status not recorded). Some clones in this sample may be carry-over from other donors' samples.

This clonotype has more than one count but fewer than ten. The CDR3 DNA is TGCAGTGCCCGAGAGGGCGGGGGGGGGGAAGATACGCAGTATTTT. Translation: CSAREGGGGEDTQYF. The chain carries TRBV20-1 and TRBJ2-3, with TRBD2 identical over 9 bases. J lost 5 bases, V lost 6 bases, and 12 bases had no gene match. The germline V gene has CDR1 DFQATT and CDR2 SNEGSKA (reference sequence). There are 15 residues in the CDR3.

This clonotype occurred a few times. V and J are TRBV7-2 and TRBJ2-4; no firm D call. V dropped 5 bases and J dropped 0 bases, with 8 bases sitting between them. The CDR3 runs to 14 residues. The germline CDR1 and CDR2 sequences are SGHTA and FQGNSA. The CDR3 reads CASSRLQAKNIQYF. CDR3 in DNA: TGTGCCAGCAGCCGCCTTCAAGCCAAAAACATTCAGTACTTC.

The chain joins TRBV20-1 to TRBJ2-5; 9 bases fit TRBD2. With 3 bases clipped from V and 1 base from J, the junction kept 0 bases outside the gene matches. The germline gives CDR1 DFQATT, CDR2 SNEGSKA (reference sequence). This CDR3 has 13 residues. The CDR3 region is CSARTSGQETQYF. In DNA, the CDR3 is TGCAGTGCTAGGACTAGCGGCCAAGAGACCCAGTACTTC.

This clonotype was observed at least ten times. The rearrangement joins TRBV7-2 to TRBJ1-5; D is uncertain. V was shortened by 1 base and J by 3 bases, with 13 bases between the two germline ends. The CDR3 consists of 16 residues. CDR1 and CDR2 from the germline V gene are SGHTA and FQGNSA. CDR3 sequence (DNA): TGTGCCAGCAGCTTAGATGTTCTGGGGTTCAATCAGCCCCAGCATTTT. It translates to CASSLDVLGFNQPQHF.

This clonotype was observed a handful of times. The chain has TRBV29-1 and TRBJ1-4, with D uncertain. The CDR3 extends over 13 amino acids. V dropped 4 bases and J dropped 2 bases, with 8 bases sitting between them. Germline-derived CDR1 and CDR2 are SQVTM and ANQGSEA. The chain's CDR3 is CSVAVQTNEKLFF. CDR3 DNA: TGCAGCGTTGCCGTGCAGACTAATGAAAAACTGTTTTTT.

V usage is TRBV30 and J usage is TRBJ2-1; D gene unclear. Looked up from germline, CDR1 is GTSNPN and CDR2 is SVGIG (reference sequence). The CDR3 covers 11 residues. With 0 bases removed from V and 10 bases from J, the gap between germline ends came to 7 bases. CDR3: CAWSVMFEQFF. For the CDR3, the DNA is TGTGCCTGGAGTGTAATGTTCGAGCAGTTCTTC.

This clonotype was seen more than once but under ten times. For the CDR3, the DNA is TGTGCCAGCAGTTTGGTACAGCGGACCCCCTACAATGAGCAGTTCTTC. This codes for CASSLVQRTPYNEQFF. V gene TRBV12-3 or TRBV12-4 combines with J gene TRBJ2-1; weak D call: TRBD2 (5 bases). This CDR3 is 16 amino acids long. Trimming left V 3 bases short and J 2 bases short, with 14 bases between.

This clonotype turned up a few times. CDR3 sequence (DNA): TGCGCCAGCGCCCGGGGGAGTGGGACCGGGGAAGAGACCCAGTACTTC. Protein: CASARGSGTGEETQYF. The rearrangement joins TRBV10-2 to TRBJ2-5; possible D gene TRBD2, 6 bases. Trimming removed 8 bases at V and 3 bases at J, with 22 bases between. The CDR3 runs to 16 residues. CDR1 is WSHSY, CDR2 SAAADI, per germline.

The V call is TRBV4-1, the J call TRBJ1-1, with D hard to call. CDR1 MGHRA and CDR2 YSYEKL come from the germline V gene. The CDR3 extends over 15 amino acids. The V and J ends lost 1 base and 1 base respectively, with 10 bases between them. The CDR3, as DNA: TGCGCCAGCAGCCAAGCCGCAGCAGGGAACACTGAAGCTTTCTTT. This gives the protein CASSQAAAGNTEAFF.